The present T cell receptor (beta chain) was sequenced within a study of T cell changes during pregnancy in multiple sclerosis. The CDR3 length is 14 residues. The V gene lost 5 bases and the J gene lost 3 bases, with 13 bases spanning the gap. Germline V gene lookup returns CDR1 SGHVS and CDR2 FQNEAQ. This clone was counted a few times. TCRdb keeps only in-frame clones here, not all; method: immunoSEQ multiplex PCR. The table records around 61,000 clones, roughly 89% of them present only once. The source of this sequence is a human donor whose cells served as feeder cells for cultures in a pregnancy study. V is TRBV7-8 and J is TRBJ2-5; D perhaps matches TRBD2 (5 bases). The source material was peripheral blood from another person, used as feeder cells. DNA for the CDR3: TGTGCCAGCAGCCTGAGCGGTGGTGAAGAGACCCAGTACTTC. Its translation is CASSLSGGEETQYF.